The rows below give T cell receptor beta chains drawn from one sample of a study of control samples from healthy donors and cancer patients. The table came from immunoSEQ multiplex PCR; TCRdb's copy has only in-frame clones and leaves some out. The sample has around 78,000 clones; around 94% are singletons. Sequenced input: blood. The receptors stem from a woman younger than 30 in good health. Both conserved end residues are part of each CDR3. Each record gives: clone size, J gene, D gene, V gene, CDR3 protein, CDR3 DNA. D genes are given only for firm matches. Some rows have no size entry. The others give once, few or many, or a class for an expanded clone.

>NA|TRBJ2-7|NA|TRBV5-1
CASSLGGGGGDEQYF
TGCGCCAGCAGCTTGGGTGGGGGGGGCGGCGACGAGCAGTACTTC
>NA|TRBJ2-1|TRBD2|TRBV18
CASSALAGPSYNEQFF
TGTGCCAGCTCCGCCCTAGCGGGACCTTCCTACAATGAGCAGTTCTTC
>NA|TRBJ1-4|TRBD1|TRBV5-1
CASSLVIGQGSEKLFF
TGCGCCAGCAGCTTGGTTATCGGACAGGGCAGTGAAAAACTGTTTTTT
>NA|TRBJ2-3|TRBD2|TRBV11-1
CASSPTSGSTDTQYF
TGTGCCAGCAGCCCAACTAGCGGCAGCACAGATACGCAGTATTTT
>few|TRBJ1-5|NA|TRBV6-6
CASSYSLGVGNQPQHF
TGTGCCAGCAGTTACTCGTTAGGGGTGGGCAATCAGCCCCAGCATTTT
>NA|TRBJ2-1|TRBD2|TRBV18
CASSPLIAGALYNEQFF
TGTGCCAGCTCACCATTAATAGCGGGAGCGCTCTACAATGAGCAGTTCTTC
>NA|TRBJ2-1|TRBD2|TRBV13
CASSLAPSGGANRYNEQFF
TGTGCCAGCAGCTTAGCCCCTAGCGGGGGGGCCAATAGATACAATGAGCAGTTCTTC
>NA|TRBJ2-7|TRBD1|TRBV12-3/TRBV12-4
CASTGTGRGEQYF
TGTGCCAGTACCGGGACAGGGAGGGGCGAGCAGTACTTC
>few|TRBJ1-5|NA|TRBV10-1
CASSDDNQPQHF
TGCGCCAGCAGTGATGATAATCAGCCCCAGCATTTT
>NA|TRBJ1-2|TRBD1|TRBV27
CASSLRQGSGGYTF
TGTGCCAGCAGTTTGAGACAGGGGAGTGGTGGCTACACCTTC
>NA|TRBJ2-3|NA|TRBV28
CASSFGLGRASTQYF
TGTGCCAGCAGTTTCGGCCTGGGACGGGCGAGTACGCAGTATTTT
>NA|TRBJ2-1|NA|TRBV4-1
CASSQDEQGDNEQFF
TGCGCCAGCAGCCAAGATGAACAGGGAGACAATGAGCAGTTCTTC
>NA|TRBJ2-7|NA|TRBV5-1
CASSFRGPSYEQYF
TGCGCCAGCAGCTTCAGAGGCCCCAGCTACGAGCAGTACTTC
>NA|TRBJ2-7|NA|TRBV2
CASKTEPQSYEQYF
TGTGCCAGCAAGACTGAACCGCAATCTTACGAGCAGTACTTC
>NA|TRBJ1-5|TRBD1|TRBV28
CASSPRQGVDQPQHF
TGTGCCAGCAGTCCTAGACAGGGGGTCGATCAGCCCCAGCATTTT
>NA|TRBJ2-1|TRBD2|TRBV9
CASSDGGIGEQFF
TGTGCCAGCAGCGACGGGGGGATAGGGGAGCAGTTCTTC
>NA|TRBJ1-5|NA|TRBV2
CASRPGGLGNQPQHF
TGTGCCAGCAGACCGGGGGGGCTGGGAAATCAGCCCCAGCATTTT
>NA|TRBJ1-2|TRBD1|TRBV2
CASSGQGVGYTF
TGTGCCAGCTCCGGACAGGGGGTTGGCTACACCTTC
>NA|TRBJ1-1|NA|TRBV29-1
CSVVGLGMTEAFF
TGCAGCGTTGTAGGCCTGGGGATGACTGAAGCTTTCTTT
>NA|TRBJ1-1|TRBD1|TRBV10-3
CATYRGPTEAFF
TGTGCCACCTACAGGGGGCCCACTGAAGCTTTCTTT
>NA|TRBJ2-4|NA|TRBV3-1/TRBV3-2
CASSQVSAGKNIQYF
TGTGCCAGCAGCCAAGTTAGCGCAGGGAAAAACATTCAGTACTTC
>NA|TRBJ1-3|NA|TRBV18
CASSSRANSGNTIYF
TGTGCCAGCTCAAGCCGGGCCAACTCTGGAAACACCATATATTTT
>NA|TRBJ2-5|NA|TRBV7-3
CASSLGGGTETQYF
TGTGCCAGCAGCTTAGGTGGGGGAACAGAGACCCAGTACTTC
>NA|TRBJ2-5|NA|TRBV6-1
CASSESFRKETQYF
TGTGCCAGCAGTGAAAGTTTTAGAAAAGAGACCCAGTACTTC
>NA|TRBJ1-3|NA|TRBV6-4
CASSEPDTPFGNTIYF
TGTGCCAGCAGTGAGCCGGACACTCCTTTTGGAAACACCATATATTTT
>once|TRBJ2-7|NA|TRBV9
CASSGPDPTEQYF
TGTGCCAGCAGCGGACCCGACCCTACGGAGCAGTACTTC
>NA|TRBJ2-3|NA|TRBV19
CASRLGGEDTQYF
TGTGCCAGTAGGTTAGGGGGAGAGGATACGCAGTATTTT
>NA|TRBJ2-5|TRBD2|TRBV6-5
CASGLVGGETQYF
TGTGCCAGCGGCCTCGTGGGAGGGGAGACCCAGTACTTC
>NA|TRBJ2-7|TRBD1|TRBV19
CAVTGVGNEQYF
TGTGCCGTAACAGGGGTGGGTAACGAGCAGTACTTC
>NA|TRBJ1-6|TRBD1|TRBV4-2
CASSQEQGNSPLHF
TGTGCCAGCAGCCAAGAACAGGGGAATTCACCCCTCCACTTT
>NA|TRBJ2-5|NA|TRBV19
CASSISGDQETQYF
TGTGCCAGTAGTATATCGGGGGACCAAGAGACCCAGTACTTC
>once|TRBJ2-7|NA|TRBV6-5
CASSPYHGTYYEQYF
TGTGCCAGCAGCCCCTACCACGGGACTTACTACGAGCAGTACTTC
>NA|TRBJ2-3|NA|TRBV5-1
CASSLRGMGTDTQYF
TGCGCCAGCAGCTTGAGGGGGATGGGCACAGATACGCAGTATTTT
>NA|TRBJ1-3|NA|TRBV19
CASKGKVPNSGNTIYF
TGTGCCAGTAAGGGGAAGGTTCCAAACTCTGGAAACACCATATATTTT
>NA|TRBJ1-2|NA|TRBV19
CATRQPGGVNYGYTF
TGTGCCACCCGACAGCCCGGTGGCGTTAACTATGGCTACACCTTC
>NA|TRBJ2-7|NA|TRBV28
CATTNPYEQYF
TGTGCCACCACAAATCCCTACGAGCAGTACTTC
>NA|TRBJ1-1|NA|TRBV5-1
CASSLASSDPGAFF
TGCGCCAGCAGCTTGGCTTCGTCGGACCCGGGGGCTTTCTTT
>NA|TRBJ2-7|NA|TRBV19
CASSMGISYEQYF
TGTGCCAGTAGTATGGGGATTAGCTACGAGCAGTACTTC
>NA|TRBJ2-7|TRBD1|TRBV5-4
CASHSPGTDHNEQYF
TGTGCCTCACATTCCCCCGGGACAGATCATAACGAGCAGTACTTC
>NA|TRBJ1-1|NA|TRBV15
CATSRDTIFGQPKNTEAFF
TGTGCCACCAGCAGAGATACGATTTTTGGACAGCCGAAGAACACTGAAGCTTTCTTT
>NA|TRBJ2-1|NA|TRBV28
CASSLVLYNEQFF
TGTGCCAGCAGTTTAGTGCTCTACAATGAGCAGTTCTTC
>NA|TRBJ1-5|TRBD1|TRBV28
CASRETGGGNQPQHF
TGTGCCAGCAGAGAAACAGGGGGGGGCAATCAGCCCCAGCATTTT
>NA|TRBJ2-7|TRBD2|TRBV6-5
CASTRLAGGYEQYF
TGTGCCAGCACCAGACTAGCGGGGGGCTACGAGCAGTACTTC
>once|TRBJ2-7|NA|TRBV2
CASRDWFYEQYF
TGTGCCAGCAGGGACTGGTTCTACGAGCAGTACTTC
>NA|TRBJ1-1|NA|TRBV5-1
CASSDTRGTEAFF
TGCGCCAGCAGCGACACCAGGGGCACTGAAGCTTTCTTT
>NA|TRBJ1-2|TRBD1|TRBV27
CASSLKGANYGYTF
TGTGCCAGCAGTTTAAAGGGGGCGAACTATGGCTACACCTTC
>once|TRBJ1-5|NA|TRBV10-3
CAISESSVSQPQHF
TGTGCCATCAGTGAGTCATCCGTTAGCCAGCCCCAGCATTTT
>once|TRBJ2-1|TRBD2|TRBV19
CASKIGGASYNEQFF
TGTGCCAGCAAAATCGGGGGGGCCTCCTACAATGAGCAGTTCTTC
>NA|TRBJ2-7|TRBD2|TRBV3-1/TRBV3-2
CASSQELTSGMGSYEQYF
TGTGCCAGCAGCCAAGAGTTGACTAGCGGGATGGGATCCTACGAGCAGTACTTC
>NA|TRBJ2-2|TRBD2|TRBV14
CASSVSGSVFTGELFF
TGTGCCAGCAGCGTCAGCGGGAGTGTCTTCACCGGGGAGCTGTTTTTT
>NA|TRBJ1-1|TRBD1|TRBV29-1
CSAKQGGGTEAFF
TGCAGCGCTAAACAGGGGGGGGGAACTGAAGCTTTCTTT
>NA|TRBJ1-3|TRBD1|TRBV9
CASSVGNLGGPSSGNTIYF
TGTGCCAGCAGCGTAGGAAACTTAGGGGGCCCCAGCTCTGGAAACACCATATATTTT
>once|TRBJ2-5|TRBD1|TRBV27
CASSLFGPVKGQGAETQYF
TGTGCCAGCAGTTTATTTGGACCCGTAAAAGGACAGGGGGCAGAGACCCAGTACTTC
>NA|TRBJ2-1|TRBD2|TRBV6-4
CASSDLAGEGYNEQFF
TGTGCCAGCAGTGACTTAGCGGGAGAGGGTTACAATGAGCAGTTCTTC
>NA|TRBJ1-5|NA|TRBV6-5
CASSPRPGGREPQHF
TGTGCCAGCAGTCCCAGACCTGGGGGGCGTGAGCCCCAGCATTTT
>NA|TRBJ2-5|NA|TRBV3-1/TRBV3-2
CASSRAWRTQETQYF
TGTGCCAGCAGCCGGGCTTGGCGGACACAAGAGACCCAGTACTTC
>NA|TRBJ1-2|NA|TRBV7-8
CASSLIGRNYGYTF
TGTGCCAGCAGCTTAATAGGGCGGAACTATGGCTACACCTTC
>NA|TRBJ1-1|TRBD1|TRBV12-3/TRBV12-4
CASSRDRNTEAFF
TGTGCCAGCAGCAGGGACAGGAACACTGAAGCTTTCTTT
>NA|TRBJ2-3|TRBD2|TRBV9
CASSVGLAGGPSTDTQYF
TGTGCCAGCAGCGTAGGACTAGCGGGGGGACCCAGCACAGATACGCAGTATTTT
>NA|TRBJ1-1|TRBD1|TRBV19
CASSSGTGLFTEAFF
TGTGCCAGTAGTTCAGGGACAGGATTGTTCACTGAAGCTTTCTTT